These 18 T cell receptor beta chains were sequenced from one sample in a study of control samples from healthy donors and cancer patients. The method was immunoSEQ multiplex PCR; TCRdb's version includes in-frame clones alone and lacks a portion of them. Of about 58,000 clones listed, around 87% are singletons. Material for sequencing was PBMCs. Receptors originate from a man in his sixties with colorectal cancer.

The CDR3 region is CASSPSLKGTLSGNTIYF. In DNA form, the CDR3 reads TGTGCCAGCAGCCCGTCTCTGAAAGGGACCCTCTCTGGAAACACCATATATTTT. The chain has TRBV7-9 and TRBJ1-3; a weak D match, TRBD1 (5 bases). V was clipped by 5 bases and J by 0 bases, with 20 bases between them. This CDR3 spans 18 amino acids. Germline lookup yields CDR1 SEHNR and CDR2 FQNEAQ (reference sequence).

This clone showed up just a few times. The rearrangement links TRBV7-2 to TRBJ1-1; maybe TRBD1 (6 bases). The V end was cut by 4 bases, the J end by 3 bases, with 9 bases between. This CDR3 comprises 13 residues. Germline assignment: CDR1 SGHTA and CDR2 FQGNSA. CDR3: CASSWQGYTEAFF. The DNA for the CDR3 is TGTGCCAGCAGCTGGCAGGGGTACACTGAAGCTTTCTTT.

The V call is TRBV12-5, the J call TRBJ2-3; TRBD1 matches 8 bases. This CDR3 comprises 14 residues. CDR1 and CDR2 from the germline V gene are LGHNT and FRNRAP. V trimming: 4 bases; J trimming: 3 bases; junction bases outside the gene matches: 3. The CDR3 region is CASGWGTGTDTQYF. CDR3 nucleotides: TGTGCTAGTGGTTGGGGGACAGGAACAGATACGCAGTATTTT. The full variable domain, rest sourced from reference TRBV12-5 and TRBJ2-3, is DARVTQTPRHKVTEMGQEVTMRCQPILGHNTVFWYRQTMMQGLELLAYFRNRAPLDDSGMPKDRFSAEMPDATLATLKIQPSEPRDSAVYFCASGWGTGTDTQYFGPGTRLTVL.

As for this clone: Other DNA sequences within the sample encode an identical CDR3. The chain recombines TRBV2 with TRBJ2-1; 8 bases are a match to TRBD2. Germline CDR1 is SNHLY and CDR2 is FYNNEI. CDR3 length: 15 residues. Trimming removed 4 bases from V and 4 bases from J; junction bases left unmatched: 6. The CDR3 region has the DNA TGTGCCAGCAGTGTGGACGGGGGGGGTTACAATGAGCAGTTCTTC. It translates to CASSVDGGGYNEQFF. The whole variable domain, remainder taken from reference TRBV2 and TRBJ2-1, is EPEVTQTPSHQVTQMGQEVILRCVPISNHLYFYWYRQILGQKVEFLVSFYNNEISEKSEIFDDQFSVERPDGSNFTLKIRSTKLEDSAMYFCASSVDGGGYNEQFFGPGTRLTVL.

V usage is TRBV11-2 and J usage is TRBJ1-1; D uncertain. V lost 0 bases, J lost 8 bases, and 10 bases lay in between. Germline lookup yields CDR1 SGHAT and CDR2 FQNNGV. This CDR3 comprises 13 residues. In DNA form, the CDR3 reads TGTGCCAGCAGCTTAGATCGTAGTGGGGAAGCTTTCTTT. Encoded protein: CASSLDRSGEAFF.

CDR3 sequence (DNA): TGTGCCAGCAGCTTAGCCGGGGGCCAAGAGACCCAGTACTTC. Protein product: CASSLAGGQETQYF. The chain has TRBV7-2 and TRBJ2-5, with D possibly TRBD2 on 6 matching bases. CDR1 and CDR2 (germline): SGHTA, FQGNSA. The CDR3 totals 14 residues. V lost 0 bases and J lost 1, with 6 bases in between.

J is TRBJ2-1 and V is TRBV6-5, with no clear D. The CDR3 is 12 amino acids. V was shortened by 4 bases and J by 13 bases, with 14 bases between the two germline ends. Germline loops: CDR1 MNHEY, CDR2 SVGAGI. DNA for the CDR3: TGTGCCAGCAGTTCCCCCGTCCTCGGACAGTTCTTC. This codes for CASSSPVLGQFF.

V and J are TRBV6-5 and TRBJ2-2; 7 positions match TRBD1. Losses at the gene ends were 4 bases for V and 2 bases for J; bases not matched to a gene: 4. Germline V CDR1 and CDR2: MNHEY, SVGAGI. This CDR3 has 15 amino acids. The CDR3 is CASSSGQFNTGELFF. The CDR3 bases are TGTGCCAGCAGTTCGGGACAGTTTAACACCGGGGAGCTGTTTTTT.

In this sample, this clone turned up a few times. The J gene is TRBJ2-2, the V gene TRBV7-8; the D is unclear. Trimming cost V 2 bases and J 3 bases, with 4 bases left between them. The CDR3 has 13 amino acids. Germline CDR1 reads SGHVS; CDR2 reads FQNEAQ. The CDR3 DNA sequence: TGTGCCAGCAGCTTATCCCACACCGGGGAGCTGTTTTTT. Protein: CASSLSHTGELFF.

The chain has TRBV18 and TRBJ2-2, with 9 bases lining up with TRBD1. The CDR3 totals 15 residues. V was clipped by 6 bases and J by 3 bases; unmatched bases: 5. Germline CDR1 reads KGHSH; CDR2 reads LQKENI. DNA of the CDR3: TGTGCCAGCTCGCGGACAGGGGACGACACCGGGGAGCTGTTTTTT. Protein: CASSRTGDDTGELFF.

As for this clone: The junction shows a germline mismatch at one end, possibly a read error. The V gene is TRBV11-2, the J gene TRBJ2-2; 10 positions match TRBD2. CDR3 length equals 16 residues. CDR1 SGHAT and CDR2 FQNNGV come from the germline V gene. CDR3 sequence (DNA): TGTGCCCGCAGCTTAACAGCGGGGGGGTGGACCGGGGAGCTGTTTTTT. Amino acids: CARSLTAGGWTGELFF. Variable domain in full (rest from reference TRBV11-2 and TRBJ2-2): EAGVAQSPRYKIIEKRQSVAFWCNPISGHATLYWYQQILGQGPKLLIQFQNNGVVDDSQLPKDRFSAERLKGVDSTLKIQPAKLEDSAVYLCARSLTAGGWTGELFFGEGSRLTVL.

The genes are TRBV6-5 and TRBJ1-1; no clear D gene. Per the germline V gene, CDR1 is MNHEY and CDR2 is SVGAGI. V dropped 6 bases and J dropped 2 bases, with 13 bases sitting between them. The CDR3 loop spans 14 amino acids. The CDR3 DNA follows: TGTGCCAGCAGCCTTCTGGAGGGCAACACTGAAGCTTTCTTT. Translated, it gives CASSLLEGNTEAFF.

The V and J genes are TRBV19 and TRBJ1-3, with D unresolved. Germline lookup yields CDR1 LNHDA and CDR2 SQIVND (reference sequence). The germline V and J ends were trimmed by 4 bases and 6 bases, with 19 bases remaining between them. The CDR3 sequence is 16 residues long. The CDR3 DNA reads as TGTGCCAGTAGTACCGCTAGGAGGCTCAGCGAAAACACCATATATTTT. Its protein product is CASSTARRLSENTIYF.

The chain links TRBV7-2 to TRBJ1-5; TRBD1 is a possible D gene (6 bases). V lost 5 bases and J 6 bases, leaving 20 bases between the germline ends. The CDR3 is 16 amino acids. The germline CDR1 and CDR2 sequences are SGHTA and FQGNSA. The CDR3 sequence is CASSPAPQGTSQPQHF. The CDR3 nucleotides read TGTGCCAGCAGCCCCGCGCCCCAGGGGACAAGTCAGCCCCAGCATTTT.

The J gene is TRBJ2-3, the V gene TRBV21-1. TRBV21-1 is a pseudogene. The length of the CDR3 is 10 residues. The CDR3 region has the DNA TGTGCCAGCTGTCCAGATACGCAGTATTTT. Amino acid sequence: CASCPDTQYF.

This chain joins TRBV5-6 and TRBJ2-2, with TRBD1 matching 9 bases. J gave up 7 bases and V 0 bases, and 4 bases lay outside the gene matches. Germline CDR1 reads SGHDT; CDR2 reads YYEEEE. The CDR3 sequence is 15 residues long. The CDR3 protein is CASSLGDRDHGELFF. As DNA, the CDR3 is TGTGCCAGCAGCTTGGGGGACAGGGATCACGGGGAGCTGTTTTTT.

This clone has just one count. The rearrangement links TRBV4-2 to TRBJ1-2, with TRBD1 matching 8 bases. The CDR3 sequence is 15 residues long. Looked up from germline, CDR1 is LGHNA and CDR2 is YNFKEQ. With 4 bases clipped from V and 2 bases from J, the junction kept 6 bases outside the gene matches. Written as DNA, the CDR3 is TGTGCCAGCAGCCCACCCCGACAGGGGAACTATGGCTACACCTTC. Its translation is CASSPPRQGNYGYTF.

The chain combines TRBV6-5 with TRBJ2-5; 8 bases agree with TRBD1. The CDR3 sequence is 13 residues long. With V trimmed by 6 bases and J by 4 bases, 4 bases remained unmatched. CDR1 and CDR2 from the germline V gene are MNHEY and SVGAGI. CDR3 protein: CASRRQGRETQYF. CDR3 sequence (DNA): TGTGCCAGCAGAAGACAGGGGAGAGAGACCCAGTACTTC.